This T cell receptor (beta chain) appears in the sequencing data of a study of cytomegalovirus exposure and HLA in healthy donors. Trimming removed 1 base at V and 0 bases at J, with 6 bases between. CDR3 size: 14 residues. The germline V gene encodes CDR1 MNHEY and CDR2 SMNVEV (reference sequence). Primers: 60 Vbeta forward and 13 Jbeta reverse. Original analysis: As a later analysis found, there were 80 million or so unique TCR beta chains, of which approximately 10 million were shared. The assay was immunoSEQ multiplex PCR, and TCRdb's table has in-frame clones only and misses some. The V and J calls and clone size were taken over from that table, and D and trimming were inferred from the DNA. The sample has 150,000 to 200,000 clones, less than 85% seen once. The donors, nominally healthy at sampling, likely had unrecorded immune exposures.

The rearrangement joins TRBV27 to TRBJ1-1; no clear D gene. The TCR sequence derives from a male donor in good health and CMV-seronegative. Input material: PBMCs. CDR3 DNA: TGTGCCAGCAGTTTATTGAGGGTGAACACTGAAGCTTTCTTT. Translating gives CASSLLRVNTEAFF.